These 28 T cell receptor beta chains came from one sample sequenced in a study of blood T cell repertoires in COVID-19. Sequencing used immunoSEQ multiplex PCR; TCRdb keeps in-frame clones, though not all of them. The sample lists 70,000 or so clones, 87% seen once, with more than 15% in the top ten. The sequencing sample was made of peripheral blood. The receptors shown here come from a woman older than 75 with acute or convalescent COVID-19.

J is TRBJ1-1 and V is TRBV29-1; TRBD1 aligns across 7 bases. The CDR3 extends over 15 amino acids. Germline-derived CDR1 and CDR2 are SQVTM and ANQGSEA. The junction had 15 bases not matched to a gene; V was cut back by 8 bases and J by 3 bases. The CDR3 spells CSFKETGSGDTEAFF. CDR3 DNA: TGCAGCTTCAAGGAGACAGGGAGTGGAGACACTGAAGCTTTCTTT.

This rearrangement joins TRBV3-1 (or the pseudogene TRBV3-2) to TRBJ1-3; D might be TRBD1 (6 bases). With 2 bases removed from V and 4 bases from J, the gap between germline ends came to 18 bases. The CDR3 is made up of 17 amino acids. Germline loops: CDR1 LGHDT, CDR2 YNNKEL (reference sequence). This CDR3 reads CASSQQGTFGFGNTIYF. In DNA, the CDR3 is TGTGCCAGCAGCCAACAAGGGACATTCGGATTCGGAAACACCATATATTTT.

The chain combines TRBV7-2 with TRBJ2-3; 11 bases are a match to TRBD2. The junction had 6 bases not matched to a gene; V was cut back by 4 bases and J by 3 bases. Germline V CDR1 and CDR2: SGHTA, FQGNSA. CDR3 size: 16 residues. The CDR3 DNA follows: TGTGCCAGCAGCTCCCTTAGCGGGGGGGCAACAGATACGCAGTATTTT. This encodes CASSSLSGGATDTQYF.

CDR3 bases: TGTGCCAGCAGTTTTTATCAGGGGGCCAAAAACATTCAGTACTTC. Amino acid sequence: CASSFYQGAKNIQYF. The V call is TRBV28, the J call TRBJ2-4, with D maybe TRBD1 (6 bases). Germline V gene data show CDR1 as MDHEN and CDR2 as SYDVKM. The CDR3 is made up of 15 amino acids. V dropped 3 bases and J dropped 1 base, with 10 bases sitting between them.

The J gene is TRBJ1-5, the V gene TRBV7-2, with D possibly matching TRBD1 (5 bases). This CDR3 has 15 residues. Trimming took off 2 bases at V and 7 bases at J, with 15 bases between the two ends. Germline-derived CDR1 and CDR2 are SGHTA and FQGNSA. The CDR3 DNA reads as TGTGCCAGCAGCTTACGACCGGGGGAAGTCCAGCCCCAGCATTTT. It specifies CASSLRPGEVQPQHF.

The chain is built from TRBV28 and TRBJ1-5; TRBD1 is a possible D gene (5 bases). CDR3 length: 14 residues. Germline assignment: CDR1 MDHEN and CDR2 SYDVKM. Trimming cost V 5 bases and J 2 bases, with 10 bases left between them. The chain's CDR3 is CASSVGLGNQPQHF. DNA of the CDR3: TGTGCCAGCAGTGTGGGACTGGGCAATCAGCCCCAGCATTTT.

This chain connects TRBV2 to TRBJ1-2; 8 nucleotides agree with TRBD1. This CDR3 is 12 amino acids long. J was trimmed by 4 bases and V by 8 bases; bases with no gene match: 3. Germline CDR1 SNHLY, CDR2 FYNNEI. The CDR3 sequence: CASPTGGYGYTF. CDR3 DNA: TGTGCCAGCCCCACAGGGGGCTATGGCTACACCTTC. Full variable domain (outside the CDR3, taken from reference TRBV2 and TRBJ1-2): EPEVTQTPSHQVTQMGQEVILRCVPISNHLYFYWYRQILGQKVEFLVSFYNNEISEKSEIFDDQFSVERPDGSNFTLKIRSTKLEDSAMYFCASPTGGYGYTFGSGTRLTVV.

This chain joins TRBV7-2 and TRBJ2-7; 7 positions match TRBD2. The CDR3 covers 15 residues. In germline, CDR1 is SGHTA, CDR2 FQGNSA. Trimming removed 3 bases from V and 7 bases from J; junction bases left unmatched: 12. For the CDR3, the DNA is TGTGCCAGCAGCTTCTTAGCGGGCGGGCTGGCAGAGCAGTACTTC. Translated, it gives CASSFLAGGLAEQYF. Full variable domain (outside the CDR3, taken from reference TRBV7-2 and TRBJ2-7): GAGVSQSPSNKVTEKGKDVELRCDPISGHTALYWYRQSLGQGLEFLIYFQGNSAPDKSGLPSDRFSAERTGGSVSTLTIQRTQQEDSAVYLCASSFLAGGLAEQYFGPGTRLTVT.

The chain has TRBV28 and TRBJ1-1, with 9 nucleotides matching TRBD1. The V segment lost 5 bases and the J segment 4 bases; nucleotides outside the gene matches: 11. The length of the CDR3 is 16 residues. In germline, CDR1 is MDHEN, CDR2 SYDVKM. For the CDR3, the DNA is TGTGCCAGCAGTGGCCCGGGACAGGGTGGGACCACTGAAGCTTTCTTT. Amino acid sequence: CASSGPGQGGTTEAFF.

The chain links TRBV18 to TRBJ2-1; D possibly corresponds to TRBD1 (6 bases). Germline CDR1 and CDR2: KGHSH and LQKENI. The V and J ends lost 3 bases and 16 bases respectively, with 16 bases between them. The CDR3 contains 12 residues. DNA of the CDR3: TGTGCCAGCTCACCGCAGGACAGAGCCCTTTTCTTC. Protein sequence: CASSPQDRALFF. Looking up the rest from reference TRBV18 and TRBJ2-1 gives the full variable domain: NAGVMQNPRHLVRRRGQEARLRCSPMKGHSHVYWYRQLPEEGLKFMVYLQKENIIDESGMPKERFSAEFPKEGPSILRIQQVVRGDSAAYFCASSPQDRALFFGPGTRLTVL.

This clone was detected once. This chain uses TRBV3-1 (or the pseudogene TRBV3-2) with TRBJ2-2; a possible D gene is TRBD1 (6 bases). V lost 4 bases to trimming and J lost 6 bases, with 18 bases between them. The CDR3 totals 16 residues. Germline CDR1 reads LGHDT; CDR2 reads YNNKEL (reference sequence). The DNA of the CDR3 is TGTGCCAGCAGCCGGAACAGGGTTTTGGACCCCGGGGAGCTGTTTTTT. It translates to CASSRNRVLDPGELFF.

This clone was picked up a small number of times. The chain has TRBV28 and TRBJ1-2; a weak D match, TRBD1 (5 bases). Per germline, CDR1 MDHEN and CDR2 SYDVKM. Trimming removed 7 bases from V and 3 bases from J, with 9 bases in between. This CDR3 contains 12 residues. The CDR3 loop reads CASTATDYGYTF. In DNA form, the CDR3 reads TGTGCCAGCACCGCGACAGACTATGGCTACACCTTC.

V gene TRBV5-6 combines with J gene TRBJ2-7; no clear D gene. Germline CDR1 SGHDT, CDR2 YYEEEE. Trimming cost V 0 bases and J 0 bases, with 10 bases left between them. The CDR3 loop spans 15 amino acids. The CDR3 region has the DNA TGTGCCAGCAGCTTGGTGGGCCGTAGCTCCTACGAGCAGTACTTC. Its translation: CASSLVGRSSYEQYF.

The chain joins TRBV10-3 to TRBJ1-1; 7 positions match TRBD1. Unmatched junction bases numbered 5, after V lost 3 bases and J lost 1 base. Germline V CDR1 and CDR2: ENHRY, SYGVKD. The CDR3 runs 15 residues. CDR3 coding DNA: TGTGCCATCAGTGACACCGGGACAGAGAACACTGAAGCTTTCTTT. Encoded protein: CAISDTGTENTEAFF.

This rearrangement joins TRBV5-1 to TRBJ2-2; TRBD2 matches at 9 bases. Germline lookup yields CDR1 SGHRS and CDR2 YFSETQ. The CDR3 has 15 amino acids. V was pared by 5 bases and J by 5 bases, with 7 bases of the junction left unmatched. CDR3 residues: CASSSTSGSTGELFF. The CDR3 DNA reads TGCGCCAGCAGTTCAACTAGCGGGTCTACCGGGGAGCTGTTTTTT. Drawing the rest from reference TRBV5-1 and TRBJ2-2, the complete variable domain is KAGVTQTPRYLIKTRGQQVTLSCSPISGHRSVSWYQQTPGQGLQFLFEYFSETQRNKGNFPGRFSGRQFSNSRSEMNVSTLELGDSALYLCASSSTSGSTGELFFGEGSRLTVL.

This clone has a single count. The CDR3, as DNA: TGTGCCAGCAGTAGGGACAGGGAGAGGAGTCAGCCCCAGCATTTT. Its translation is CASSRDRERSQPQHF. The rearrangement joins TRBV27 to TRBJ1-5, with 9 bases that match TRBD1. Trimming cost V 5 bases and J 6 bases; bases outside gene matches: 8. Germline CDR1 is MNHEY and CDR2 is SMNVEV (reference sequence). The CDR3 is 15 amino acids.

The chain has TRBV5-1 and TRBJ1-5, with 7 nucleotides matching TRBD1. Germline V CDR1 and CDR2: SGHRS, YFSETQ. The CDR3 spans 15 residues. Losses at the gene ends were 0 bases for V and 6 bases for J; bases not matched to a gene: 6. The CDR3: CASSLGGGASQPQHF. CDR3 in DNA: TGCGCCAGCAGCTTGGGAGGGGGCGCGTCTCAGCCCCAGCATTTT.

CDR3 protein: CASSFGLQASREPQHF. The DNA of the CDR3 is TGTGCCAGCAGCTTCGGCCTACAGGCGTCTCGGGAGCCCCAGCATTTT. The chain recombines TRBV7-8 with TRBJ1-5; weak D call: TRBD1 (5 bases). The CDR3 runs 16 residues. CDR1 is SGHVS and CDR2 is FQNEAQ in the germline V gene. The V end was cut by 3 bases, the J end by 8 bases, with 20 bases between.

This clone has only one observation. The chain employs TRBV9 and TRBJ2-1; 7 nucleotides agree with TRBD1. The CDR3 totals 17 residues. J was trimmed by 9 bases and V by 0 bases; bases with no gene match: 15. Per germline, CDR1 SGDLS and CDR2 YYNGEE. In nucleotides, the CDR3 is TGTGCCAGCAGCGTAGTAGTGGGACAGACCGGGGCGAGTGAGCAGTTCTTC. Its protein is CASSVVVGQTGASEQFF.

This sequence joins TRBV3-1 (or the pseudogene TRBV3-2) and TRBJ2-7; D not certain. Germline values: CDR1 LGHDT, CDR2 YNNKEL (reference sequence). V was clipped by 1 base and J by 4 bases, with 8 bases between them. The CDR3 spans 13 residues. For the CDR3, the DNA is TGTGCCAGCAGCCAAGTCAACGGTTACGAGCAGTACTTC. It codes for CASSQVNGYEQYF.

This chain uses TRBV10-3 with TRBJ1-1, with D possibly being TRBD1 (6 bases). Germline CDR1 reads ENHRY; CDR2 reads SYGVKD. The CDR3 totals 13 residues. V was cut by 6 bases and J by 5 bases, with 13 bases left in between. CDR3 residues: CAISAAGDTEAFF. The DNA for the CDR3 is TGTGCCATCAGCGCCGCAGGGGATACTGAAGCTTTCTTT.

V gene TRBV5-1 combines with J gene TRBJ1-1; the match to TRBD1 covers 10 bases. The length of the CDR3 is 14 residues. Germline V lookup: CDR1 SGHRS, CDR2 YFSETQ. Unmatched junction bases numbered 5, after V lost 4 bases and J lost 5 bases. CDR3 coding DNA: TGCGCCAGCAGCGCGGACAGGGGGAGGACTGAAGCTTTCTTT. It yields the protein CASSADRGRTEAFF.

In its sample, this clone was seen a few times. The chain is built from TRBV3-1 (or the pseudogene TRBV3-2) and TRBJ2-1, with 10 bases lining up with TRBD2. The CDR3 spans 17 residues. J gave up 6 bases and V 4 bases, and 12 bases lay outside the gene matches. Germline lookup yields CDR1 LGHDT and CDR2 YNNKEL (reference sequence). The CDR3 reads CASSPLALAGALNEQFF. CDR3 in DNA: TGTGCCAGCAGCCCCTTGGCCCTAGCGGGAGCTCTCAATGAGCAGTTCTTC.

The genes are TRBV6-6 and TRBJ2-5; perhaps TRBD1 as D (5 bases). This CDR3 region has 15 residues. V was clipped by 4 bases and J by 2 bases, with 14 bases between them. Germline CDR1 MNHNY, CDR2 SVGAGI (reference sequence). The CDR3 DNA reads TGTGCCAGCAGTTCCCGACAGACCGTACAAGAGACCCAGTACTTC. It specifies CASSSRQTVQETQYF.

The chain recombines TRBV5-5 with TRBJ2-7; D call uncertain. With 0 bases removed from V and 1 base from J, the gap between germline ends came to 11 bases. The CDR3 extends over 15 amino acids. Per the germline V gene, CDR1 is SGHKS and CDR2 is YYEKEE (reference sequence). The CDR3 spells CASSLEAARSYEQYF. The CDR3 nucleotides are TGTGCCAGCAGCTTGGAGGCGGCGAGGTCCTACGAGCAGTACTTC.

The chain uses TRBV18 and TRBJ1-4; a weak D match, TRBD1 (5 bases). This CDR3 has 14 amino acids. Trimming shortened V by 3 bases and J by 13 bases, and 18 bases separated the two germline ends. CDR1 is KGHSH, CDR2 LQKENI, per germline. CDR3 loop: CASSPISTGGGLFF. Here the CDR3 DNA reads TGTGCCAGCTCACCGATTTCTACCGGGGGTGGACTGTTTTTT.

The chain uses TRBV28 and TRBJ2-1; 8 bases match TRBD2. Germline CDR1 MDHEN, CDR2 SYDVKM. This CDR3 spans 12 amino acids. The ends lost 5 bases at V and 14 bases at J; junction bases unmatched: 8. The chain's CDR3 is CASSDPGLVEFF. The DNA of the CDR3 is TGTGCCAGCAGTGATCCGGGACTAGTGGAGTTCTTC.

J is TRBJ2-4 and V is TRBV5-6; D is undetermined. Trimming stripped 3 bases from V and 1 base from J, with 11 bases between. This CDR3 has 15 residues. CDR1 and CDR2 from the germline V gene are SGHDT and YYEEEE. The CDR3, as DNA: TGTGCCAGCAGCTCCTCCAGTTTTGCCAAAAACATTCAGTACTTC. Protein sequence: CASSSSSFAKNIQYF. The complete variable domain, with remaining parts taken from reference TRBV5-6 and TRBJ2-4, reads DAGVTQSPTHLIKTRGQQVTLRCSPKSGHDTVSWYQQALGQGPQFIFQYYEEEERQRGNFPDRFSGHQFPNYSSELNVNALLLGDSALYLCASSSSSFAKNIQYFGAGTRLSVL.